This TCR beta chain was profiled in a study of somatic mutations in cytotoxic T cells in rheumatoid arthritis. Study at large: Each patient's diagnosis was followed right away by a blood draw (approximately 27 ml EDTA), before any treatment. Nearly 100% purity was obtained when some V beta antibody-stained T-cell populations were flow-sorted; these included V beta1+ cells sequenced for TCRB. Study-level results: Statistically, CD8+ T-cell clonality was not significantly distinct between individuals with rheumatoid arthritis and age-matched healthy controls.

Details on this clone: The target antigen is unknown.

Using immunoSEQ multiplex PCR, the repertoire was profiled, and TCRdb retains in-frame clones only, with some absent. The sample carries about 30,000 clones, 80% to 85% recorded once. Trimming removed 6 bases at V and 4 bases at J, with 12 bases between. In germline, CDR1 is LNHDA, CDR2 SQIVND (reference sequence). The CDR3 consists of 13 residues. Source material: CD8+ T cells sorted from blood. V usage is TRBV19 and J usage is TRBJ1-1, with D hard to call. The receptor's source is an adult with rheumatoid arthritis. The CDR3 loop reads CASRSQVTTEAFF. The CDR3 bases are TGTGCCAGTAGATCGCAGGTTACCACTGAAGCTTTCTTT. Based on the CDR3 plus reference TRBV19 and TRBJ1-1, the full variable domain is DGGITQSPKYLFRKEGQNVTLSCEQNLNHDAMYWYRQDPGQGLRLIYYSQIVNDFQKGDIAEGYSVSREKKESFPLTVTSAQKNPTAFYLCASRSQVTTEAFFGQGTRLTVV.